This T cell receptor (beta chain) appears in the sequencing data of a study of T cell responses to AZD1222 COVID-19 vaccine. Method: immunoSEQ multiplex PCR; TCRdb's copy keeps in-frame clones and lacks some. Altogether approximately 130,000 clones are present, around 90% being singletons, with the ten largest covering roughly 6.1%. Study conclusions and caveats: Spike-specific TCR repertoires showed rising breadth and depth after two AZD1222 doses.

This clone was observed a single time. The target antigen is unknown. Trimming pared 3 bases from V and 7 bases from J, leaving 7 bases between. There are 12 residues in the CDR3. CDR1 is SEHNR and CDR2 is FQNEAQ in the germline V gene (reference sequence). Sequencing used peripheral blood, obtained 28 days after the second AZD1222 dose. This TCR came from an adult who received the AZD1222 COVID-19 vaccine. The rearrangement joins TRBV7-9 to TRBJ1-5; no reliable D call. CDR3 nucleotide sequence: TGTGCCAGCAGCTTTGGAGGACAGCCCCAGCATTTT. Translation: CASSFGGQPQHF.